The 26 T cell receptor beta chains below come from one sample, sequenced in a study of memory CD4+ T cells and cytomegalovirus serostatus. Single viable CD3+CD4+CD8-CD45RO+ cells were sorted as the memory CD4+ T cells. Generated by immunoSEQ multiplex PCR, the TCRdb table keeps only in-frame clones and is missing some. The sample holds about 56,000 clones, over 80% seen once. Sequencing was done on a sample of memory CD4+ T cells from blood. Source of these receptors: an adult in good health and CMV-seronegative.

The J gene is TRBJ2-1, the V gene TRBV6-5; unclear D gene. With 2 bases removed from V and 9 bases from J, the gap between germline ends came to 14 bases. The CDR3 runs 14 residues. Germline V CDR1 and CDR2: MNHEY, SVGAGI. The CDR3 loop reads CASSYNPWKSEQFF. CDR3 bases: TGTGCCAGCAGTTACAACCCATGGAAGAGTGAGCAGTTCTTC.

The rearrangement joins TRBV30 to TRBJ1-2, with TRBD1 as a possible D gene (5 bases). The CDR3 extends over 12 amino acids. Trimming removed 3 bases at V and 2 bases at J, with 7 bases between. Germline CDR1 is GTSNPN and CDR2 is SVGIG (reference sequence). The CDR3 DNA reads TGTGCCTGGAGCGAGGGGAACTATGGCTACACCTTC. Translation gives CAWSEGNYGYTF.

The CDR3 reads CASSLGSYNEQFF. The DNA for the CDR3 is TGCGCCAGCAGCCTCGGCTCCTACAATGAGCAGTTCTTC. The rearrangement joins TRBV4-3 to TRBJ2-1, with D unclear. The germline V gene encodes CDR1 LGHNA and CDR2 YSLEER. V lost 4 bases, J lost 0 bases, and 4 bases lay in between. The CDR3 runs 13 residues.

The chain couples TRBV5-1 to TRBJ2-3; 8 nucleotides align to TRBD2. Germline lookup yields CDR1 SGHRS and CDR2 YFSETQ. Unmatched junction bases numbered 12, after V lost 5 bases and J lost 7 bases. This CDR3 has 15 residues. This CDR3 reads CASRSTGTRGNTQYF. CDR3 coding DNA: TGCGCCAGCAGGTCTACCGGGACTAGAGGAAATACGCAGTATTTT. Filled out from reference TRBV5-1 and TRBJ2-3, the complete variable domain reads KAGVTQTPRYLIKTRGQQVTLSCSPISGHRSVSWYQQTPGQGLQFLFEYFSETQRNKGNFPGRFSGRQFSNSRSEMNVSTLELGDSALYLCASRSTGTRGNTQYFGPGTRLTVL.

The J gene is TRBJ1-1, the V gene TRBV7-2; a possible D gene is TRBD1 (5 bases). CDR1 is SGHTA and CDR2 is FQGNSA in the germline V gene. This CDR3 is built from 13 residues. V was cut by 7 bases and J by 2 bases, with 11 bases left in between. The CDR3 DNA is TGTGCCAGCAAGGGACGGACTAACACTGAAGCTTTCTTT. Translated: CASKGRTNTEAFF.

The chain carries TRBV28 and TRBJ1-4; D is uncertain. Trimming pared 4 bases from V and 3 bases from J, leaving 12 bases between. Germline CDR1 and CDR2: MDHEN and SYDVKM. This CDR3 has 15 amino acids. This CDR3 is CASSSPRRANEKLFF. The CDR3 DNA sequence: TGTGCCAGCAGTTCGCCAAGAAGGGCTAATGAAAAACTGTTTTTT.

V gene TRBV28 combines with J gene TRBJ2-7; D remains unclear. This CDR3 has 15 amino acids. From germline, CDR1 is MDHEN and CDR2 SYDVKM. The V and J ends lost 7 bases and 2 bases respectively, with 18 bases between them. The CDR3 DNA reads TGTGCCAGCACCCCCCTTAGTAGTTCGGCCTACGAGCAGTACTTC. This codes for CASTPLSSSAYEQYF.

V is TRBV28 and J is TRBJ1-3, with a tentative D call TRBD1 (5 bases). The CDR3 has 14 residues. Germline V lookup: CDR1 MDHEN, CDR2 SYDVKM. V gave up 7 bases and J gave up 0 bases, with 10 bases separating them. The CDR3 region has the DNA TGTGCCAGCACAGACAGCCTCTCTGGAAACACCATATATTTT. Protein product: CASTDSLSGNTIYF.

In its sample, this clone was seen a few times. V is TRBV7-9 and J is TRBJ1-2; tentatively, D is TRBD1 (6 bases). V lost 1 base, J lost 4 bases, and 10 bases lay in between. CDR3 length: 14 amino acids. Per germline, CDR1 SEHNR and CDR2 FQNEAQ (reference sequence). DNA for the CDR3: TGTGCCAGCAGCTTAGTGGACAGATTCTATGGCTACACCTTC. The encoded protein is CASSLVDRFYGYTF.

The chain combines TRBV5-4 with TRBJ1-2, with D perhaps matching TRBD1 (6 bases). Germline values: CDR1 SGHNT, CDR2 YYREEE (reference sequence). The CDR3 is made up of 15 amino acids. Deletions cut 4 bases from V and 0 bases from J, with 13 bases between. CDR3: CASSPVPGANYGYTF. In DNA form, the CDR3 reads TGTGCCAGCAGCCCGGTGCCAGGGGCTAACTATGGCTACACCTTC.

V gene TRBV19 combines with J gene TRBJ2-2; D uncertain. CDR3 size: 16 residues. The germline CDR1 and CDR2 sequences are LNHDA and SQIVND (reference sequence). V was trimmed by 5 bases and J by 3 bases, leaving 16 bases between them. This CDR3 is CASSVPSRIHTGELFF. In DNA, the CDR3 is TGTGCCAGTAGTGTACCGTCTCGTATTCACACCGGGGAGCTGTTTTTT.

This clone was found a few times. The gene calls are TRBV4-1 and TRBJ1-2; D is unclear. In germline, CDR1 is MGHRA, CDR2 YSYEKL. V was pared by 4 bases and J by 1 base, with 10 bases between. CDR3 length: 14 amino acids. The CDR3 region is CASSRPDVNYGYTF. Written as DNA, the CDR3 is TGCGCCAGCAGCCGCCCGGACGTTAACTATGGCTACACCTTC.

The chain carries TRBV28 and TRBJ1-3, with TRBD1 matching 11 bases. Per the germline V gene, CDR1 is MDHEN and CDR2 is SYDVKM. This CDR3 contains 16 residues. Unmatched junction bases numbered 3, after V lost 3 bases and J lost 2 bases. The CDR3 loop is CASSLGTGGPGNTIYF. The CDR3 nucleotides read TGTGCCAGCAGTTTGGGGACAGGGGGACCTGGAAACACCATATATTTT.

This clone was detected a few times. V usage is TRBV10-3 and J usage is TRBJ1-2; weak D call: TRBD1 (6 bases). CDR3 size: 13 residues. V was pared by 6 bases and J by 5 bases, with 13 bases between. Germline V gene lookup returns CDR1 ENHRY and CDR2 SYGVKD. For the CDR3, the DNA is TGTGCCATCAGCCCCGGACAGACATATGGCTACACCTTC. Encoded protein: CAISPGQTYGYTF.

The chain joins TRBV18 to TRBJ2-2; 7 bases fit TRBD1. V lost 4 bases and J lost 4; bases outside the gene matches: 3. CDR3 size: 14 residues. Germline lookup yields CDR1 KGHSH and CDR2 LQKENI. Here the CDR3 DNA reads TGTGCCAGCTCACATACAGGGGCCACCGGGGAGCTGTTTTTT. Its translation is CASSHTGATGELFF.

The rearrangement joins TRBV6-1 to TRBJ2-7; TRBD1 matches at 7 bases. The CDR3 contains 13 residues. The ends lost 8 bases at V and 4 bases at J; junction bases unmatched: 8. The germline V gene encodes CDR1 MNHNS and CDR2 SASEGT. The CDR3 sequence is CASEGSGGYEQYF. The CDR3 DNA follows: TGTGCCAGCGAAGGCTCAGGGGGTTACGAGCAGTACTTC.

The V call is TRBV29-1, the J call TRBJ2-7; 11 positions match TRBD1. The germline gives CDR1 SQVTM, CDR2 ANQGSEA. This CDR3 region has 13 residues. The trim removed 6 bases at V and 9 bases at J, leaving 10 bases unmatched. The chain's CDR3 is CSVLGTGGFWQYF. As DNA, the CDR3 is TGCAGCGTCCTCGGGACAGGGGGATTTTGGCAGTACTTC.

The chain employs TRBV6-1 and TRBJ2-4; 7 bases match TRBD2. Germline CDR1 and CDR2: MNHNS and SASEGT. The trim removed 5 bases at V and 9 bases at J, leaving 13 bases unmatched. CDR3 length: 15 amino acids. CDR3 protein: CASSRGGGGEIIQYF. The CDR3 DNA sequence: TGTGCCAGCAGTCGGGGCGGGGGAGGCGAAATCATTCAGTACTTC.

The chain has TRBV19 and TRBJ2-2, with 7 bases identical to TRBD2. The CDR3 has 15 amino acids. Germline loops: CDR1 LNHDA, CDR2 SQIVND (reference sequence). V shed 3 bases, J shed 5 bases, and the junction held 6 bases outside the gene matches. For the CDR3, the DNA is TGTGCCAGTAGTATCTTTAGGGGAGGGACCGGGGAGCTGTTTTTT. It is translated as CASSIFRGGTGELFF. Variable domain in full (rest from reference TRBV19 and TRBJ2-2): DGGITQSPKYLFRKEGQNVTLSCEQNLNHDAMYWYRQDPGQGLRLIYYSQIVNDFQKGDIAEGYSVSREKKESFPLTVTSAQKNPTAFYLCASSIFRGGTGELFFGEGSRLTVL.

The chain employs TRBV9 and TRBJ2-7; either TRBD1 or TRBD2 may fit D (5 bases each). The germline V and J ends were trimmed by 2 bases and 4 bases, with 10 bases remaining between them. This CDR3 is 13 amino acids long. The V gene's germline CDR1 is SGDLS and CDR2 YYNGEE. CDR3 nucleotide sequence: TGTGCCAGCAGCGTGTCTGGGGGTTACGAGCAGTACTTC. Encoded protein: CASSVSGGYEQYF.

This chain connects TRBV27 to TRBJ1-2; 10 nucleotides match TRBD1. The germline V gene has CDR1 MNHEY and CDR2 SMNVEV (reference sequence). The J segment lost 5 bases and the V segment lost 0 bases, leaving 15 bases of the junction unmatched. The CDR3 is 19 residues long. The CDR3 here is CASSLSFGGQGTNHYGYTF. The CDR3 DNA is TGTGCCAGCAGTTTATCGTTTGGGGGACAGGGGACCAACCATTATGGCTACACCTTC.

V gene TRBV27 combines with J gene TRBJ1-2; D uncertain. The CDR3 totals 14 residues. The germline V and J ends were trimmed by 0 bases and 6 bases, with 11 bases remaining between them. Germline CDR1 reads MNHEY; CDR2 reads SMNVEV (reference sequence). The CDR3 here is CASSLSKGFDGYTF. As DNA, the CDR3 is TGTGCCAGCAGTTTATCAAAAGGGTTCGATGGCTACACCTTC.

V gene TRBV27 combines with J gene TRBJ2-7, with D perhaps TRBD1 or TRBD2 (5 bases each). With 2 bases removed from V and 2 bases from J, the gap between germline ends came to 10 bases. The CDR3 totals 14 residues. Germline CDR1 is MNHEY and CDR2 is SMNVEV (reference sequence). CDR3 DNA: TGTGCCAGCAGTTTAGGGCAGGGACCCTACGAGCAGTACTTC. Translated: CASSLGQGPYEQYF.

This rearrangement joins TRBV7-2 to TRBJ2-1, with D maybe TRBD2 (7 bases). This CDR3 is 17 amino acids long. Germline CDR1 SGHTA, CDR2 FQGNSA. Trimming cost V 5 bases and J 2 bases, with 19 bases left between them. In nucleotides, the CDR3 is TGTGCCAGCAGCCCAGATGGGGCGGGGGCCGCCTACAATGAGCAGTTCTTC. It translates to CASSPDGAGAAYNEQFF.

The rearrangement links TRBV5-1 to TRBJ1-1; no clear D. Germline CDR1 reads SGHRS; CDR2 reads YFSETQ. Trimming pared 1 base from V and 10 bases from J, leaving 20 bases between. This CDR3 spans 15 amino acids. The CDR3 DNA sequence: TGCGCCAGCAGCTTGTACGCTGGGTCCGATCGAGGAGCTTTCTTT. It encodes CASSLYAGSDRGAFF.

Written as DNA, the CDR3 is TGTGCCAGCAGCCCCCGAGGGACAGTCTCCGGAAACACCATATATTTT. Residues: CASSPRGTVSGNTIYF. The chain carries TRBV9 and TRBJ1-3; the match to TRBD1 covers 7 bases. CDR1 and CDR2 from the germline V gene are SGDLS and YYNGEE. The CDR3 loop spans 16 amino acids. The J segment lost 4 bases and the V segment lost 4 bases, leaving 11 bases of the junction unmatched. The whole variable domain, remainder taken from reference TRBV9 and TRBJ1-3, is DSGVTQTPKHLITATGQRVTLRCSPRSGDLSVYWYQQSLDQGLQFLIQYYNGEERAKGNILERFSAQQFPDLHSELNLSSLELGDSALYFCASSPRGTVSGNTIYFGEGSWLTVV.